This T cell receptor (beta chain) originates from a study of T-cell memory formation after mild COVID-19. One entry per CDR3 protein, called by TCRdb with MiXCR from the 5' RACE reads. This sample has approximately 500,000 distinct CDR3 sequences, with around 27% found just once. From germline, CDR1 is MNHNS and CDR2 SASEGT. The V end was cut by 7 bases, the J end by 0 bases, with 7 bases between. This CDR3 has 13 residues. The gene calls are TRBV6-1 and TRBJ2-1; D is unresolved. The receptor comes from an adult woman who had mild COVID-19 (a few samples of this study predate the infection). Cell type and time point are not known. The sample was PBMCs or a T cell subset sorted from them (not recorded which). Here the CDR3 reads CASTGGSYNEQFF. CDR3 nucleotides: TGTGCCAGCACGGGCGGCTCCTACAATGAGCAGTTCTTC.